These 13 T cell receptor beta chains came from one sample sequenced in a study of molecular identifiers for immune sequencing clone quantification. TCRdb analysed the PCR reads with MiXCR anew, one entry per CDR3 protein. Of under 600,000 distinct CDR3 sequences in the sample, less than 30% were seen once. Sequencing was done on a sample of naive CD8+ T cells from blood, with Jurkat cell RNA spiked in. Subset here: FACS-sorted CD8+CD4-CCR7+CD45RA+ naive T cells. The source of these receptors is a human donor in good health. Some libraries in this study had Jurkat cell RNA spiked in.

This clonotype was picked up many times. V usage is TRBV4-1 and J usage is TRBJ2-7; 7 bases are shared with TRBD1. The CDR3 covers 13 residues. After removal of 4 bases from V and 4 bases from J, the junction contained 4 bases not matched to a gene. CDR1 is MGHRA and CDR2 is YSYEKL in the germline V gene. CDR3 residues: CASSRGQEYEQYF. CDR3 bases: TGCGCCAGCAGCCGCGGACAGGAATACGAGCAGTACTTC.

On this clonotype: A much larger clone differs by one base, so this may be a read error. For the CDR3, the DNA is TGTGCCAGCAGCCAAGAAGGGACAGGGAGGACCGGGGAGCTGTTTTTT. It yields the protein CASSQEGTGRTGELFF. The chain employs TRBV3-1 and TRBJ2-2; 9 bases line up with TRBD1. Germline values: CDR1 LGHDT, CDR2 YNNKEL (reference sequence). V was clipped by 0 bases and J by 5 bases; unmatched bases: 4. The CDR3 is made up of 16 amino acids.

This clonotype was recorded a few times. The chain is built from TRBV9 and TRBJ2-1; D is unclear. Trimming stripped 0 bases from V and 4 bases from J, with 8 bases between. The CDR3 length is 14 residues. The V gene's germline CDR1 is SGDLS and CDR2 YYNGEE. Here the CDR3 DNA reads TGTGCCAGCAGCGTAGCCGTCAGTTACAATGAGCAGTTCTTC. Its protein product is CASSVAVSYNEQFF.

This clonotype was seen only a few times. The chain recombines TRBV18 with TRBJ2-2; D is unclear. Germline V gene lookup returns CDR1 KGHSH and CDR2 LQKENI. The CDR3 contains 17 residues. V gave up 0 bases and J gave up 0 bases, with 11 bases separating them. CDR3 sequence (DNA): TGTGCCAGCTCACCACCGATAGGCACAACGAACACCGGGGAGCTGTTTTTT. This codes for CASSPPIGTTNTGELFF. Looking up the rest from reference TRBV18 and TRBJ2-2 gives the full variable domain: NAGVMQNPRHLVRRRGQEARLRCSPMKGHSHVYWYRQLPEEGLKFMVYLQKENIIDESGMPKERFSAEFPKEGPSILRIQQVVRGDSAAYFCASSPPIGTTNTGELFFGEGSRLTVL.

Points on this clonotype: This may come from a read error, since a much larger clone is one base off. The gene calls are TRBV7-9 and TRBJ2-5; 8 bases fit TRBD1. Germline V gives CDR1 SEHNR, CDR2 FQNEAQ (reference sequence). CDR3 size: 15 residues. The CDR3 sequence: CASSIAGQGQETQYF. The CDR3 DNA reads as TGTGCCAGCAGCATAGCAGGACAGGGCCAAGAGACCCAGTACTTC.

This clonotype appeared many times. The chain carries TRBV29-1 and TRBJ2-5; tentative D call: TRBD1 (6 bases). V lost 7 bases to trimming and J lost 2 bases, with 14 bases between them. The CDR3 extends over 13 amino acids. The germline CDR1 and CDR2 sequences are SQVTM and ANQGSEA. The CDR3 is CSEETGLQETQYF. The CDR3 DNA sequence: TGCAGCGAGGAGACAGGACTGCAAGAGACCCAGTACTTC.

The V gene is TRBV29-1, the J gene TRBJ2-7; 7 bases fit TRBD1. The CDR3 runs to 12 residues. Germline CDR1 is SQVTM and CDR2 is ANQGSEA. After removal of 7 bases from V and 2 bases from J, the junction contained 5 bases not matched to a gene. The CDR3 coding sequence is TGCAGCGCATTGGGACAGACCTACGAGCAGTACTTC. This encodes CSALGQTYEQYF.

A note on this clonotype: One end of the junction is discordant with germline, which a read error may explain. This rearrangement joins TRBV9 to TRBJ1-3; no clear D. The CDR3 has 16 residues. CDR1 is SGDLS and CDR2 is YYNGEE in the germline V gene. The CDR3 region has the DNA TGTGCCAGCAGCGTAGACGGCACTAACTCTGGAAGCACCATATATTTT. It codes for CASSVDGTNSGSTIYF.

Details on this clonotype: A much larger clone differs from this one at a single base, so this may be a read error. The genes are TRBV7-8 and TRBJ2-1; no reliable D call. CDR3 length: 11 residues. The germline CDR1 and CDR2 sequences are SGHVS and FQNEAQ. CDR3 nucleotides: TGTGCCAGCGGCTTAGCTCGTGAGCAGTTCTTC. Amino acid sequence: CASGLAREQFF. Complete variable domain (other parts from reference TRBV7-8 and TRBJ2-1): GAGVSQSPRYKVAKRGQDVALRCDPISGHVSLFWYQQALGQGPEFLTYFQNEAQLDKSGLPSDRFFAERPEGSVSTLKIQRTQQEDSAVYLCASGLAREQFFGPGTRLTVL.

The chain has TRBV12-5 and TRBJ2-7, with D perhaps TRBD1 (5 bases). The CDR3 contains 13 residues. Germline CDR1 reads LGHNT; CDR2 reads FRNRAP. The V gene lost 5 bases and the J gene lost 7 bases, with 15 bases spanning the gap. CDR3 loop: CASGTGPNWEQYF. The CDR3 DNA is TGTGCTAGTGGTACAGGTCCCAACTGGGAGCAGTACTTC.

The chain is built from TRBV6-5 and TRBJ2-2, with 12 bases lining up with TRBD2. V lost 7 bases to trimming and J lost 3 bases; unmatched junction nucleotides: 12. The V gene's germline CDR1 is MNHEY and CDR2 SVGAGI. CDR3 length: 18 amino acids. CDR3 sequence reads: CASTPMMTSGGHTGELFF. DNA of the CDR3: TGTGCCAGCACCCCAATGATGACTAGCGGGGGACACACCGGGGAGCTGTTTTTT.

This clonotype has a single count. Germline is not matched at one junction end, which may reflect a read error. V usage is TRBV7-7 and J usage is TRBJ2-3, with D possibly matching TRBD2 (5 bases). The V gene's germline CDR1 is SSHAT and CDR2 FNYEAQ (reference sequence). This CDR3 comprises 14 residues. The CDR3 sequence: CASSTGIGADTQYF. The CDR3 DNA follows: TGTGCTAGCAGCACCGGGATTGGGGCAGATACGCAGTATTTT.

Of note for this clonotype: One junction end does not reproduce the germline sequence, and a read error may be involved. The rearrangement links TRBV12-3 or TRBV12-4 to TRBJ1-2; 7 bases are shared with TRBD1. The CDR3 covers 16 residues. CDR3 bases: TGTGCCAGCAGCCCAAGCGGACAGGAACATAACTATAGCTACACCTTC. It encodes CASSPSGQEHNYSYTF.